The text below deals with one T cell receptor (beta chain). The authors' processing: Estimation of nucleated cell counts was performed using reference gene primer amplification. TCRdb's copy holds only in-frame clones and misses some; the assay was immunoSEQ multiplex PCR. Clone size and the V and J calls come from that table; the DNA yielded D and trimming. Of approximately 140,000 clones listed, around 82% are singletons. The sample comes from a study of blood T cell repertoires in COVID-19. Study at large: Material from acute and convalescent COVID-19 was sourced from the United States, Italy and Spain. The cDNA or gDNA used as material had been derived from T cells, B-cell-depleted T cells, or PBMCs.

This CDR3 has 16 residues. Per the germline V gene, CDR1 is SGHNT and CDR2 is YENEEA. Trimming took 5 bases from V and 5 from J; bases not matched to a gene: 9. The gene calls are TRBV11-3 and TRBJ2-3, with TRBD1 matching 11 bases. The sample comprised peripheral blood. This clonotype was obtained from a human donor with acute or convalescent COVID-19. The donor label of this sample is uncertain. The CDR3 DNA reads TGTGCCAGCAGCCCCGGGACAGGGGGGGTCGTAGATACGCAGTATTTT. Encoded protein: CASSPGTGGVVDTQYF.